This T cell receptor beta chain is from a study of cytomegalovirus exposure and HLA in healthy donors. Study-level points and caveats: Trimming of TCR beta V- and J-genes showed a link, identified in a later analysis, to a missense DCLRE1C variant.

60 Vbeta and 13 Jbeta primers were used in PCR. Using immunoSEQ multiplex PCR, the repertoire was profiled, and TCRdb retains in-frame clones only, with some absent. Seen here are approximately 130,000 clones, 85% observed once, and the top ten hold about 7%. The CDR3 is 12 residues long. Looked up from germline, CDR1 is MDHEN and CDR2 is SYDVKM. Trimming took 8 bases from V and 9 from J, leaving 14 bases between them. As to this clone: Its antigen remains unidentified.

The source material was PBMCs. The source of this sequence is a woman under 40 in good health and CMV-seropositive. The J gene is TRBJ2-1, the V gene TRBV28; possibly TRBD1 for D (6 bases). In nucleotides, the CDR3 is TGTGCCAGCTCTCCAGGGGCCGCTGAGCAGTTCTTC. It encodes CASSPGAAEQFF.